This TCR beta chain was found in a study of T cell changes during pregnancy in multiple sclerosis. Per germline, CDR1 MGHRA and CDR2 YSYEKL. J gave up 5 bases and V 11 bases, and 8 bases lay outside the gene matches. The CDR3 contains 12 residues. This table comes from immunoSEQ multiplex PCR, and its TCRdb copy is limited to in-frame clones, with some not included. The sample lists more than 80,000 clones; roughly nine tenths were seen once. The sequence derives from a female donor in good health, serving as a control in a pregnancy study. Some clones in this sample may be carry-over from other donors' samples. The material was PBMCs, obtained in the first trimester of pregnancy. The chain couples TRBV4-1 to TRBJ2-5; 7 nucleotides agree with TRBD1. DNA of the CDR3: TGCGCCTTACAACAGGGGCGCGAGACCCAGTACTTC. Translating gives CALQQGRETQYF.